The 31 T cell receptor beta chains below were found in one sample sequenced in a study of response to subunit inactivated influenza vaccine. MiXCR, applied by TCRdb to the RT-PCR reads, yields one record per CDR3 protein. The sample includes about 540,000 distinct CDR3 sequences, 12% to 15% seen only once; the top ten take around 10%. This specimen consisted of PBMCs from blood, obtained roughly 12 days after vaccination. Receptors originate from a man aged 45-60 years who received an inactivated influenza vaccine.

This clonotype has at least ten counts. The chain combines TRBV9 with TRBJ1-4, with D unclear. Per the germline V gene, CDR1 is SGDLS and CDR2 is YYNGEE. The V and J ends lost 3 bases and 7 bases respectively, with 7 bases between them. CDR3 length: 12 amino acids. The CDR3 region has the DNA TGTGCCAGCAGCGGGAGTAGTGAAAAACTGTTTTTT. Residues: CASSGSSEKLFF.

This chain joins TRBV4-1 and TRBJ1-2; no firm D call. Trimming removed 3 bases at V and 2 bases at J, with 13 bases between. Germline V gene sequence: CDR1 MGHRA, CDR2 YSYEKL. The CDR3 totals 15 residues. The CDR3 nucleotides are TGCGCCAGCAGCCACCCGCCCGGGTCGAACTATGGCTACACCTTC. This encodes CASSHPPGSNYGYTF.

The rearrangement uses TRBV6-2 or TRBV6-3 and TRBJ2-6; D could derive from TRBD1 or TRBD2 (5 bases each). CDR3 length: 15 residues. The V end lost 2 bases, the J end lost 0 bases, and 5 bases lay between the germline ends. Germline V gene data show CDR1 as MNHEY and CDR2 as SVGEGT. CDR3 residues: CASSYGGSGANVLTF. CDR3 nucleotides: TGTGCCAGCAGTTACGGGGGCTCTGGGGCCAACGTCCTGACTTTC.

The chain couples TRBV25-1 to TRBJ1-2; D unresolved. CDR1 MGHDK and CDR2 SYGVNS come from the germline V gene. The CDR3 covers 13 residues. V dropped 4 bases and J dropped 2 bases, with 8 bases sitting between them. The CDR3, as DNA: TGTGCCAGCAGTGCTGGACCAAACTATGGCTACACCTTC. Translation: CASSAGPNYGYTF.

There are a few counts of this clonotype. The chain employs TRBV28 and TRBJ2-1; weak D call: TRBD2 (6 bases). Germline V gives CDR1 MDHEN, CDR2 SYDVKM. The CDR3 runs 14 residues. Trimming shortened V by 5 bases and J by 3 bases, and 11 bases separated the two germline ends. As DNA, the CDR3 is TGTGCCAGCAGTCCCCTGGGACTCTACAATGAGCAGTTCTTC. Residues: CASSPLGLYNEQFF.

This chain uses TRBV7-9 with TRBJ1-2; D uncertain. Germline loops: CDR1 SEHNR, CDR2 FQNEAQ (reference sequence). The V end was cut by 6 bases, the J end by 5 bases, with 13 bases between. This CDR3 comprises 13 residues. CDR3 sequence: CASSRGLVYGYTF. CDR3 sequence (DNA): TGTGCCAGCAGTCGAGGATTAGTATATGGCTACACCTTC.

V is TRBV7-2 and J is TRBJ2-1, with TRBD1 matching 7 bases. The CDR3 totals 15 residues. Trimming at V came to 1 base and at J to 3 bases, leaving 3 bases not matched to a gene. Germline CDR1 SGHTA, CDR2 FQGNSA. CDR3 coding DNA: TGTGCCAGCAGCTTAGAGGGGGCCCGCTACAATGAGCAGTTCTTC. It translates to CASSLEGARYNEQFF.

This clonotype came up many times. J is TRBJ2-4 and V is TRBV11-2, with D unresolved. Deletions cut 1 base from V and 0 bases from J, with 10 bases between. Germline V CDR1 and CDR2: SGHAT, FQNNGV. This CDR3 comprises 16 residues. CDR3 region: CASSLVVSLAKNIQYF. DNA for the CDR3: TGTGCCAGCAGCTTAGTTGTGTCCTTAGCCAAAAACATTCAGTACTTC.

V gene TRBV6-2 or TRBV6-3 combines with J gene TRBJ2-2, with D hard to call. The CDR3 is made up of 15 amino acids. Germline-derived CDR1 and CDR2 are MNHEY and SVGEGT. Trimming pared 2 bases from V and 5 bases from J, leaving 12 bases between. The CDR3 nucleotides read TGTGCCAGCAGTTACCCAGGCCACTTTACCGGGGAGCTGTTTTTT. It encodes CASSYPGHFTGELFF.

The chain joins TRBV5-1 to TRBJ1-1; no clear D. Trimming stripped 4 bases from V and 8 bases from J, with 15 bases between. The CDR3 has 13 residues. Germline loops: CDR1 SGHRS, CDR2 YFSETQ. The CDR3 reads CASSPFPDREAFF. Here the CDR3 DNA reads TGCGCCAGCAGCCCATTCCCGGACCGAGAAGCTTTCTTT.

This clonotype showed up many times. The chain combines TRBV5-1 with TRBJ2-1; 10 bases fit TRBD1. This CDR3 is 14 amino acids long. The V and J ends lost 4 bases and 8 bases, in that order; junction bases with no gene match: 6. Germline assignment: CDR1 SGHRS and CDR2 YFSETQ. The CDR3 nucleotides read TGCGCCAGCAGCAGCGGGGACAGGGGTTATGAGCAGTTCTTC. It yields the protein CASSSGDRGYEQFF.

The genes are TRBV4-3 and TRBJ2-1; perhaps TRBD2 as D (5 bases). V dropped 0 bases and J dropped 7 bases, with 13 bases sitting between them. The CDR3 runs to 15 residues. Germline V gives CDR1 LGHNA, CDR2 YSLEER. In DNA, the CDR3 is TGCGCCAGCAGCCAAGATTTGAACCGAGGGAATGAGCAGTTCTTC. The encoded protein is CASSQDLNRGNEQFF.

The sample holds many counts of this clonotype. V usage is TRBV12-5 and J usage is TRBJ1-1, with D possibly being TRBD1 (5 bases). The germline V and J ends were trimmed by 6 bases and 8 bases, with 13 bases remaining between them. Germline-derived CDR1 and CDR2 are LGHNT and FRNRAP. The length of the CDR3 is 12 residues. The CDR3 nucleotides read TGTGCTAGTGGGTACGTGGGGCAGGAAGCTTTCTTT. Its translation: CASGYVGQEAFF.

This clonotype occurred a few times. The chain combines TRBV12-3 or TRBV12-4 with TRBJ2-1, with TRBD2 matching 13 bases. CDR3 length: 14 residues. V was pared by 6 bases and J by 8 bases, with 4 bases of the junction left unmatched. For the CDR3, the DNA is TGTGCCAGCAGGACTAGCGGGAGGATCCATGAGCAGTTCTTC. As protein: CASRTSGRIHEQFF.

This clonotype was seen at least ten times. The chain links TRBV29-1 to TRBJ2-2, with 8 bases identical to TRBD1. The V segment lost 6 bases and the J segment 1 base; nucleotides outside the gene matches: 4. From germline, CDR1 is SQVTM and CDR2 ANQGSEA. The CDR3 loop spans 14 amino acids. CDR3 coding DNA: TGCAGCGTCTGGACAGGGCTGAACACCGGGGAGCTGTTTTTT. It encodes CSVWTGLNTGELFF.

This clonotype turned up a few times. This chain connects TRBV15 to TRBJ2-1; TRBD2 aligns across 7 bases. CDR1 is LNHNV and CDR2 is YYDKDF in the germline V gene (reference sequence). There are 17 residues in the CDR3. V trimming: 0 bases; J trimming: 0 bases; junction bases outside the gene matches: 5. CDR3 amino acids: CATSRDYGGSSYNEQFF. CDR3 bases: TGTGCCACCAGCAGAGATTATGGCGGGAGCTCCTACAATGAGCAGTTCTTC.

The genes are TRBV6-1 and TRBJ1-1, with D perhaps matching TRBD1 (6 bases). The CDR3 spans 14 residues. The germline V gene has CDR1 MNHNS and CDR2 SASEGT. Trimming cost V 7 bases and J 2 bases, with 14 bases left between them. In DNA form, the CDR3 reads TGTGCCAGCACTAACGGGGGGCGCAACACTGAAGCTTTCTTT. Translated, it gives CASTNGGRNTEAFF.

Concerning this clonotype: With a much larger clone just one base away, this may be a read error. The chain is built from TRBV15 and TRBJ2-5; possible D gene TRBD1, 6 bases. Germline CDR1 LNHNV, CDR2 YYDKDF (reference sequence). The CDR3 totals 12 residues. The CDR3 sequence is CATSRDFGTSDF. In DNA form, the CDR3 reads TGTGCCACCAGCAGAGATTTTGGGACAAGCGACTTC.

This rearrangement joins TRBV6-5 to TRBJ2-7, with TRBD1 matching over 10 bases. Germline values: CDR1 MNHEY, CDR2 SVGAGI. This CDR3 is 14 amino acids long. Losses at the gene ends were 5 bases for V and 4 bases for J; bases not matched to a gene: 5. The CDR3 nucleotides read TGTGCCAGCAGTCACCCGGGACAGGGGTACGAGCAGTACTTC. The encoded protein is CASSHPGQGYEQYF.

This clonotype was recorded a few times. V gene TRBV7-2 combines with J gene TRBJ2-2; D may correspond to TRBD1 or TRBD2 (5 bases each). Trimming cost V 5 bases and J 6 bases, with 22 bases left between them. Germline V CDR1 and CDR2: SGHTA, FQGNSA. This CDR3 is 17 amino acids long. CDR3 nucleotides: TGTGCCAGCAGCCATGGTTTTTCTCGACTGGGGGCCGGGGAGCTGTTTTTT. Its translation: CASSHGFSRLGAGELFF.

This clonotype was seen more than once but under ten times. V gene TRBV7-6 combines with J gene TRBJ2-5, with unresolved D. The germline V and J ends were trimmed by 1 base and 4 bases, with 7 bases remaining between them. The V gene's germline CDR1 is SGHVS and CDR2 FNYEAQ. CDR3 size: 13 residues. The CDR3 loop reads CASSLGRPETQYF. The DNA of the CDR3 is TGTGCCAGCAGCTTAGGGCGCCCAGAGACCCAGTACTTC. The full variable domain, its missing parts supplied by reference TRBV7-6 and TRBJ2-5, is GAGVSQSPRYKVTKRGQDVALRCDPISGHVSLYWYRQALGQGPEFLTYFNYEAQQDKSGLPNDRFSAERPEGSISTLTIQRTEQRDSAMYRCASSLGRPETQYFGPGTRLLVL.

V gene TRBV18 combines with J gene TRBJ2-1; D remains ambiguous. In germline, CDR1 is KGHSH, CDR2 LQKENI. The V end was cut by 0 bases, the J end by 0 bases, with 6 bases between. The CDR3 contains 15 residues. CDR3 sequence (DNA): TGTGCCAGCTCACCACCGAGCCCCTCCTACAATGAGCAGTTCTTC. It codes for CASSPPSPSYNEQFF.

The rearrangement joins TRBV20-1 to TRBJ1-5; D is unclear. With 0 bases removed from V and 7 bases from J, the gap between germline ends came to 16 bases. CDR1 and CDR2 (germline): DFQATT, SNEGSKA (reference sequence). There are 15 residues in the CDR3. The CDR3 spells CSARDGNTGGQPQHF. Written as DNA, the CDR3 is TGCAGTGCTAGAGATGGTAATACGGGCGGGCAGCCCCAGCATTTT.

This clonotype turned up a few times. CDR3 DNA: TGCAGTGCTAGAGACGGACTAGCGGGGGGGCGGGTTACGCAGTATTTT. Residues: CSARDGLAGGRVTQYF. The chain has TRBV20-1 and TRBJ2-3, with 15 bases lining up with TRBD2. The CDR3 loop spans 16 amino acids. V shed 0 bases and J 8 bases; nucleotides not matched to a gene: 6. From germline, CDR1 is DFQATT and CDR2 SNEGSKA (reference sequence).

The J gene is TRBJ2-7, the V gene TRBV10-1; D gene unclear. Trimming left V 6 bases short and J 6 bases short, with 9 bases between. Germline V CDR1 and CDR2: WNHNN, SYGVQD (reference sequence). This CDR3 is built from 11 residues. CDR3 region: CASSLKGEQYF. For the CDR3, the DNA is TGCGCCAGCAGCTTGAAGGGCGAGCAGTACTTC.

V usage is TRBV2 and J usage is TRBJ2-1; tentative D call: TRBD2 (6 bases). The CDR3 loop spans 16 amino acids. V lost 1 base and J lost 7, with 17 bases in between. Germline loops: CDR1 SNHLY, CDR2 FYNNEI. The CDR3 here is CASSEEGHRDFNEQFF. The CDR3 bases are TGTGCCAGCAGTGAAGAGGGGCACCGGGACTTTAATGAGCAGTTCTTC.

This clonotype has at least ten counts. The CDR3 region has the DNA TGTGCCAGCCAGTCTAGCGGGAGCGCCTACGAGCAGTACTTC. Translation gives CASQSSGSAYEQYF. The gene calls are TRBV28 and TRBJ2-7; 10 bases fit TRBD2. V shed 8 bases, J shed 2 bases, and the junction held 6 bases outside the gene matches. This CDR3 comprises 14 residues. Germline values: CDR1 MDHEN, CDR2 SYDVKM.

This clonotype has more than one count but fewer than ten. The V call is TRBV11-2, the J call TRBJ2-7; D is undetermined. The V gene lost 1 base and the J gene lost 2 bases, with 12 bases spanning the gap. The CDR3 runs to 15 residues. Germline values: CDR1 SGHAT, CDR2 FQNNGV. CDR3 amino acids: CASSLGWGSTYEQYF. The CDR3 region has the DNA TGTGCCAGCAGCTTAGGCTGGGGTTCGACCTACGAGCAGTACTTC.

In this sample, this clonotype turned up many times. The chain links TRBV12-3 or TRBV12-4 to TRBJ1-1; D ambiguous. V lost 6 bases and J lost 1, with 9 bases in between. This CDR3 is built from 13 residues. CDR3 sequence: CASSFAGNTEAFF. CDR3 sequence (DNA): TGTGCCAGCAGCTTTGCGGGGAACACTGAAGCTTTCTTT.

As concerns this clonotype: Since a much larger clone is just one base distant, this may be a read error. This rearrangement joins TRBV5-1 to TRBJ2-5; D remains ambiguous. Between the trimmed V and J ends, which lost 0 bases and 5 bases, there was a span of 5 bases. Germline values: CDR1 SGHRS, CDR2 YFSETQ. CDR3 length: 12 residues. The CDR3 DNA sequence: TGCGCCAGCAGCTTGGATTGGGAGACCCAGTACTTC. Residues: CASSLDWETQYF.

The J gene is TRBJ1-6, the V gene TRBV4-2, with TRBD1 matching 8 bases. Per germline, CDR1 LGHNA and CDR2 YNFKEQ. CDR3 length: 15 residues. V trimming: 0 bases; J trimming: 7 bases; junction bases outside the gene matches: 2. CDR3 region: CASSQDQGANSPLHF. CDR3 DNA sequence: TGTGCCAGCAGCCAAGATCAGGGGGCGAATTCACCCCTCCACTTT.